Listed here are 21 T cell receptor beta chains from one sample, sequenced in a study of CD8 T cells in ankylosing spondylitis. No antigen has been identified for these receptors. TCRdb reanalysed the 5' RACE reads using MiXCR and keeps one entry per CDR3 protein. The table records 220,000 or so distinct CDR3 sequences, around 16% of them present only once. Study-level findings and limits: There was a TCR beta motif, made of fewer than 10 highly homologous variants, that appeared characteristic of ankylosing spondylitis blood.

The specimen was blood, either unsorted or a sorted T cell fraction (not recorded which). These receptors all come from a male donor with ankylosing spondylitis.

Of note for this clonotype: A much larger clone sits a single nucleotide away, making a read error possible. This sequence joins TRBV7-8 and TRBJ2-3; 9 positions agree with TRBD2. Germline lookup yields CDR1 SGHVS and CDR2 FQNEAQ. The CDR3 sequence is 16 residues long. The CDR3 sequence: CDSSPGVAGAADTQYF. The CDR3 nucleotides are TGTGACAGCAGCCCGGGGGTAGCGGGAGCAGCAGATACGCAGTATTTT. The full variable domain, its missing parts supplied by reference TRBV7-8 and TRBJ2-3, is GAGVSQSPRYKVAKRGQDVALRCDPISGHVSLFWYQQALGQGPEFLTYFQNEAQLDKSGLPSDRFFAERPEGSVSTLKIQRTQQEDSAVYLCDSSPGVAGAADTQYFGPGTRLTVL.

This clonotype was observed a few times. The chain carries TRBV7-9 and TRBJ1-5; 8 bases are a match to TRBD1. The J segment lost 3 bases and the V segment lost 1 base, leaving 2 bases of the junction unmatched. This CDR3 is 15 amino acids long. Germline assignment: CDR1 SEHNR and CDR2 FQNEAQ (reference sequence). CDR3 amino acids: CASSLGQGFNQPQHF. CDR3 coding DNA: TGTGCCAGCAGCTTAGGACAGGGGTTCAATCAGCCCCAGCATTTT.

This clonotype was counted only a few times. V is TRBV19 and J is TRBJ2-1; 13 bases fit TRBD2. CDR3 size: 16 residues. The germline gives CDR1 LNHDA, CDR2 SQIVND (reference sequence). V was pared by 5 bases and J by 9 bases, with 10 bases of the junction left unmatched. The CDR3 nucleotides read TGTGCCAGTAGTTACGGACTAGCGGGGGCCGCGGGTGAGCAGTTCTTC. Its translation: CASSYGLAGAAGEQFF.

This chain uses TRBV20-1 with TRBJ1-2, with D uncertain. The CDR3 is 11 amino acids. Germline CDR1 is DFQATT and CDR2 is SNEGSKA (reference sequence). V gave up 6 bases and J gave up 9 bases, with 14 bases separating them. This CDR3 is CSAPDDGSYTF. CDR3 sequence (DNA): TGCAGTGCCCCGGACGACGGTAGCTACACCTTC.

This clonotype was picked up a small number of times. V usage is TRBV2 and J usage is TRBJ1-4; possible D gene TRBD1, 5 bases. CDR1 and CDR2 (germline): SNHLY, FYNNEI. Trimming shortened V by 6 bases and J by 3 bases, and 17 bases separated the two germline ends. This CDR3 region has 16 residues. In nucleotides, the CDR3 is TGTGCCAGCAGCGGGGGTCTCCCTAAGGCTAATGAAAAACTGTTTTTT. Translating gives CASSGGLPKANEKLFF. Combining the CDR3 with reference TRBV2 and TRBJ1-4 gives the whole variable domain EPEVTQTPSHQVTQMGQEVILRCVPISNHLYFYWYRQILGQKVEFLVSFYNNEISEKSEIFDDQFSVERPDGSNFTLKIRSTKLEDSAMYFCASSGGLPKANEKLFFGSGTQLSVL.

V usage is TRBV11-2 and J usage is TRBJ1-1; possible D gene TRBD1, 6 bases. CDR1 and CDR2 (germline): SGHAT, FQNNGV. Trimming removed 5 bases from V and 0 bases from J, with 10 bases in between. There are 14 residues in the CDR3. CDR3 DNA: TGTGCCAGCAGCCCAGGGGCCATGAACACTGAAGCTTTCTTT. This sequence encodes CASSPGAMNTEAFF.

Only a few counts were recorded for this clonotype. The V and J genes are TRBV29-1 and TRBJ1-1; possibly TRBD1 for D (5 bases). Germline CDR1 is SQVTM and CDR2 is ANQGSEA. Deletions cut 5 bases from V and 0 bases from J, with 10 bases between. The CDR3 sequence is 13 residues long. Written as DNA, the CDR3 is TGCAGCGTTAGGCAGGGAATGAACACTGAAGCTTTCTTT. Translation gives CSVRQGMNTEAFF.

This clonotype was detected once. The gene calls are TRBV12-3 or TRBV12-4 and TRBJ1-5; D unresolved. This CDR3 is built from 13 residues. Trimming took 6 bases from V and 5 from J, leaving 11 bases between them. CDR3 protein: CASRPDTHQPQHF. As DNA, the CDR3 is TGTGCCAGCAGACCCGACACCCATCAGCCCCAGCATTTT.

With respect to this clonotype: This CDR3 fails to terminate in the conserved phenylalanine or tryptophan, so it likely reflects a read error. J is TRBJ2-1 and V is TRBV18; TRBD1 agrees at 9 bases. CDR3 size: 14 residues. Trimming removed 6 bases from V and 7 bases from J; junction bases left unmatched: 7. CDR1 is KGHSH and CDR2 is LQKENI in the germline V gene. This CDR3 is CASSEGQGWNEQFL. In nucleotides, the CDR3 is TGTGCCAGCTCCGAGGGACAGGGTTGGAATGAGCAGTTCCTC.

The chain recombines TRBV5-1 with TRBJ1-1, with TRBD1 as a possible D gene (5 bases). The CDR3 is made up of 15 amino acids. V was trimmed by 0 bases and J by 1 base, leaving 10 bases between them. Germline V gene data show CDR1 as SGHRS and CDR2 as YFSETQ. The CDR3 is CASSLAVGENTEAFF. The CDR3, as DNA: TGCGCCAGCAGCTTGGCCGTGGGGGAGAACACTGAAGCTTTCTTT.

The table lists this clonotype with many counts. This sequence joins TRBV7-9 and TRBJ2-1; 8 bases match TRBD1. The V and J ends lost 1 base and 7 bases, in that order; junction bases with no gene match: 9. The CDR3 is made up of 16 amino acids. CDR1 SEHNR and CDR2 FQNEAQ come from the germline V gene (reference sequence). The CDR3 DNA follows: TGTGCCAGCAGCTTAGGCACCGAGGACAGGGAAAATGAGCAGTTCTTC. Protein: CASSLGTEDRENEQFF.

As to this clonotype: The junction and the germline gene differ at one end; a read error may be behind it. This chain uses TRBV24-1 with TRBJ2-1; unclear D gene. This CDR3 region has 17 residues. Per germline, CDR1 KGHDR and CDR2 SFDVKD. CDR3 DNA: TGTGCCACCATTGATTTCTGGGGTTCAAGCTCCTACAATGAGCAGTTCTTC. It translates to CATIDFWGSSSYNEQFF.

A few counts support this clonotype. V and J are TRBV20-1 and TRBJ2-7; no definite D call. This CDR3 comprises 11 residues. CDR1 and CDR2 (germline): DFQATT, SNEGSKA (reference sequence). The ends were cut back, 0 bases at V and 4 bases at J, with 4 bases in the middle. CDR3 sequence reads: CSARDQYEQYF. The CDR3 DNA reads TGCAGTGCTAGAGACCAGTACGAGCAGTACTTC.

In this sample, this clonotype turned up many times. The chain uses TRBV12-3 or TRBV12-4 and TRBJ2-5; D tentatively reads TRBD1 or TRBD2 (5 bases each). V was trimmed by 1 base and J by 5 bases, leaving 14 bases between them. The CDR3 contains 15 residues. The DNA for the CDR3 is TGTGCCAGCAGTTTAGAGGACGGCGAGGGGGAGACCCAGTACTTC. Its translation is CASSLEDGEGETQYF.

The chain uses TRBV6-1 and TRBJ2-1; unclear D gene. Germline values: CDR1 MNHNS, CDR2 SASEGT. Trimming left V 5 bases short and J 8 bases short, with 13 bases between. The length of the CDR3 is 13 residues. The CDR3 sequence is CASSLRTVDEQFF. The DNA for the CDR3 is TGTGCCAGCAGTCTTCGGACCGTTGATGAGCAGTTCTTC.

This clonotype was seen a handful of times. V gene TRBV5-1 combines with J gene TRBJ2-1; D may be TRBD1 (5 bases). Germline V gene sequence: CDR1 SGHRS, CDR2 YFSETQ. This CDR3 contains 13 residues. Trimming left V 4 bases short and J 15 bases short, with 20 bases between. The CDR3 DNA reads TGCGCCAGCAGCCCAACTGGGGCCAAAGTCCCGTTCTTC. Translating it yields CASSPTGAKVPFF.

A few counts support this clonotype. The chain employs TRBV5-1 and TRBJ2-5; 9 bases match TRBD2. CDR3 length: 17 residues. Germline V CDR1 and CDR2: SGHRS, YFSETQ. Trimming removed 4 bases from V and 1 base from J; junction bases left unmatched: 11. The CDR3 spells CASSLLGGGAIQETQYF. Written as DNA, the CDR3 is TGCGCCAGCAGCCTACTGGGCGGGGGGGCAATCCAAGAGACCCAGTACTTC.

In DNA form, the CDR3 reads TGCAGTGCTAGAGGTCAGGGGAATTCACCCCTCCACTTT. Translated: CSARGQGNSPLHF. V gene TRBV20-1 combines with J gene TRBJ1-6; maybe TRBD1 (6 bases). Germline CDR1 DFQATT, CDR2 SNEGSKA (reference sequence). Deletions cut 1 base from V and 7 bases from J, with 8 bases between. The length of the CDR3 is 13 residues.

V gene TRBV7-9 combines with J gene TRBJ2-1; D gene ambiguous. Germline CDR1 reads SEHNR; CDR2 reads FQNEAQ (reference sequence). This CDR3 spans 13 amino acids. V shed 4 bases and J shed 3 bases, with 7 bases lying between them. The chain's CDR3 is CASSSPLYNEQFF. The CDR3 DNA reads TGTGCCAGCAGCTCCCCCCTCTACAATGAGCAGTTCTTC.

The gene calls are TRBV7-3 and TRBJ2-7; possibly TRBD1 for D (5 bases). The CDR3 has 15 amino acids. V shed 2 bases and J shed 2 bases, with 13 bases lying between them. Germline V gene lookup returns CDR1 SGHTA and CDR2 FQGTGA. The CDR3 reads CASSLQQANPYEQYF. The CDR3 DNA is TGTGCCAGCAGCTTACAACAGGCCAACCCCTACGAGCAGTACTTC.

The V call is TRBV28, the J call TRBJ2-5; possibly TRBD2 for D (5 bases). This CDR3 region has 13 residues. Between the trimmed V and J ends, which lost 6 bases and 5 bases, there was a span of 13 bases. Germline CDR1 and CDR2: MDHEN and SYDVKM. The CDR3 nucleotides are TGTGCCAGCAGGACTACCAATGGGGAGACCCAGTACTTC. As protein: CASRTTNGETQYF.